The text below deals with one T cell receptor beta chain. This clonotype has ten or more counts. Its specific antigen is unknown. Per-base quality was not reported, and no clone a single base away is much larger than it. The germline V gene yields SQVTM for CDR1 and ANQGSEA for CDR2. The CDR3 spans 15 residues, from the cysteine through the phenylalanine. Of the read, only the CDR3 DNA is kept; its 45 bases are in frame from base 1. The V end gives up 6 bases and the J end 7 bases, leaving 14 bases in the junction not matched to a gene. Using a constant-region primer and ProtoScript II reverse transcriptase, TCRbeta-specific cDNA was reverse-transcribed from around 500 ng total RNA. TCRbeta libraries were built with three nested multiplex PCR rounds, a slightly modified ARM-PCR procedure. The first two PCR rounds used multiplex TRBV1-TRBV30 forward primers with a Cbeta reverse primer, each for roughly 10 cycles. A final 25-cycle PCR with Deep VentR polymerase added sample barcodes and Illumina adapters. Before sequencing, amplicons between 200 and 500 bp were purified from gel using a QIAquick gel extraction kit. TCRbeta amplicons were sequenced on an Illumina HiSeq 2500 with 250-bp paired-end reads. As for the original processing: Quality trimming of reads was performed with Trimmomatic v0.33, and paired reads were merged with FLASH v1.2.11 so that full CDR3 sequences could be recovered. MiGEC v1.2.1b assigned V, D and J germline segments to the rearranged TCRbeta sequences. Clonotype statistics, along with Shannon-Wiener diversity indices, were calculated using VDJtools v1.0.0. Except for diversity analysis, only the 250 most abundant clonotypes of each sample were used in subsequent analyses to reduce sampling bias. TCRdb trimmed the raw reads at Q25, called clones with MiXCR and kept productive beta chains. Merged by CDR3 protein, the rows form single entries marked with the most common genes and DNA. The V and J calls were not made by the authors but by TCRdb's processing. Counted in this sample were fewer than 350,000 distinct CDR3 sequences; 65% of them appeared once. The ten most abundant clones make up approximately 5.9% of the sample.

Blood RNA was extracted from unsorted whole blood with TRIzol reagent; germline DNA came from the DNeasy Blood & Tissue kit. At the time of sampling, the patients were treatment-naive and had chronic HBV infection. Before surgery, approximately 4 milliliters of peripheral blood were drawn into K2EDTA tubes. The record originates from a study of tumor-infiltrating lymphocytes in primary liver carcinoma (dated 2017 in TCRdb). General notes on the study: Surgical resection was performed in China between 2015 and 2016 on about five patients with histopathologically diagnosed primary liver carcinoma. Each sample produced roughly 3.65 to 7.5 million productive TCRbeta reads, and read depth showed no significant difference between tissue types. The five patients, three men and two women aged 30 to 69 years, had hepatocellular carcinoma (four) or combined HCC and intrahepatic cholangiocarcinoma (one). The five patients had tumors of stage T1-T3 N0M0, with maximum diameters ranging from about 4.2 to 10 cm. TCRbeta repertoire sequencing covered roughly 35 specimens from 5 patients: about 25 tumor regions, 5 adjacent noncancerous liver tissues and 5 peripheral blood samples. The study combined TCRbeta repertoire sequencing, expression microarrays and whole-exome sequencing across five regions of each liver tumor, with adjacent normal tissue and blood. High reproducibility was observed for the technical replicate repertoires, with mean shared-clone rates roughly 0.92 and correlation coefficients above 0.95.

What the work shows at the level of the full study, not this receptor alone: Only five patients were included in the study, and the authors note that the findings should be validated in a larger study. Because sequencing covered only the TCR beta chain and unpaired alpha chains were not captured, true repertoire diversity is likely underestimated. Compared with blood, tumors had a significantly larger share of the repertoire taken up by the top 250 clones (p = 0.039). Consistent with antigen-driven expansion, pairs of tumor regions showed higher repertoire overlap (mean roughly 35%) than either tumor-adjacent pairs (around 17%) or tumor-blood pairs (roughly 15%). Bulk unsorted samples precluded comparing CD4+ and CD8+ T cell repertoires.

The chain links TRBV29-1 with TRBJ2-1, and TRBD2 matches 8 of the central bases. Specimen: peripheral blood. The clonotype was recovered from a man between 35 and 55 years old with primary liver carcinoma and hepatitis B virus infection. Here is the DNA: TGCAGCGTCCCGCCGGGGGGGGGAAGTGAAAATGAGCAGTTCTTC. The encoded protein is CSVPPGGGSENEQFF.